This T cell receptor (delta chain) comes out of a study of gamma-delta T cells after stem cell transplantation. Germline V gene lookup returns CDR1 TSWWSYY and CDR2 QGS. The CDR3 runs to 20 residues. The V segment lost 2 bases and the J segment 1 base; nucleotides outside the gene matches: 16. TCRdb reran clone calling via CATT on the RT-PCR reads. Among about 10,000 delta-chain clones listed, approximately 38% were seen once. This clonotype was obtained from a human donor. It is not recorded whose cells these are; they may come from a transplant donor. Specimen: gamma-delta T cells. The chain carries TRDV1 and TRDJ1, with 10 positions matching TRDD3. The CDR3 loop reads CALGENRNQTYWGITDKLIF. The DNA for the CDR3 is TGTGCTCTTGGGGAAAACAGGAACCAGACGTACTGGGGGATCACCGATAAACTCATCTTT.